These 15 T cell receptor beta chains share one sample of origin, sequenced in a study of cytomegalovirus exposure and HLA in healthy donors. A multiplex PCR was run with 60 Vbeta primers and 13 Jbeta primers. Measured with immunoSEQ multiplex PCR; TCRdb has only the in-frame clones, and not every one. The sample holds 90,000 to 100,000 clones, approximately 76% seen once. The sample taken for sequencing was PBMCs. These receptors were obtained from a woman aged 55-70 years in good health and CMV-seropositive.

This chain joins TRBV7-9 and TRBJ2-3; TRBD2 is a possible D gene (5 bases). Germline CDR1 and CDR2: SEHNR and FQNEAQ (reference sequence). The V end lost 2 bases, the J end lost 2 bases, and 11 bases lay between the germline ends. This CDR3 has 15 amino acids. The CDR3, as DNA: TGTGCCAGCAGCTTAACGACGGGGATCACAGATACGCAGTATTTT. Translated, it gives CASSLTTGITDTQYF.

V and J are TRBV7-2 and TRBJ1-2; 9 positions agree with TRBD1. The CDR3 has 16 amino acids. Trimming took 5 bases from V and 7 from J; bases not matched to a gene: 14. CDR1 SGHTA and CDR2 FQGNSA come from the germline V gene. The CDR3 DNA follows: TGTGCCAGCAGCCCACGGACCCTGGGACAGGGTGTTGGCTACACCTTC. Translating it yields CASSPRTLGQGVGYTF.

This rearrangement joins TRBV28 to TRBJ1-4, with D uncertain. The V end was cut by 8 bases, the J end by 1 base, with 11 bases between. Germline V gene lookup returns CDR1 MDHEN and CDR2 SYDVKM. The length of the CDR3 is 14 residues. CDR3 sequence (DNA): TGTGCCAGCGAACGACGGAGAACTAATGAAAAACTGTTTTTT. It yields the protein CASERRRTNEKLFF.

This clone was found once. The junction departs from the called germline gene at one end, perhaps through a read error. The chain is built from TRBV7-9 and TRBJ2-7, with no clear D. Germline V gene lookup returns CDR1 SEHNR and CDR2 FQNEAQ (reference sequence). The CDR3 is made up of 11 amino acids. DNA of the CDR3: TGTTCCAGCAGTCCCTACTACGAGCAGTACTTC. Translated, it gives CSSSPYYEQYF.

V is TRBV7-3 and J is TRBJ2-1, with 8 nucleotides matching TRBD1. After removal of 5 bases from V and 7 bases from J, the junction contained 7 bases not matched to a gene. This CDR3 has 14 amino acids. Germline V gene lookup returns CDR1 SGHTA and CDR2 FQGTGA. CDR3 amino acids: CASSDGTGGNEQFF. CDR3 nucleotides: TGTGCCAGCAGCGACGGGACAGGAGGGAATGAGCAGTTCTTC.

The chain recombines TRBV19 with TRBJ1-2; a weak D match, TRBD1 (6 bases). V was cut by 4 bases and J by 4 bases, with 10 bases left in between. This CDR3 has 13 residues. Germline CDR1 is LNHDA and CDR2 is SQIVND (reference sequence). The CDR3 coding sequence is TGTGCCAGTAGTAACGACAGGAGCTATGGCTACACCTTC. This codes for CASSNDRSYGYTF.

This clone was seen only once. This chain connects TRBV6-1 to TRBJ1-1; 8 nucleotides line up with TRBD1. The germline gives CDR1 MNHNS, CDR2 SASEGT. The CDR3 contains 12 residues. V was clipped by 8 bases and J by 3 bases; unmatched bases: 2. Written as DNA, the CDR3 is TGTGCCAGCCAGACAGGGGACACTGAAGCTTTCTTT. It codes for CASQTGDTEAFF.

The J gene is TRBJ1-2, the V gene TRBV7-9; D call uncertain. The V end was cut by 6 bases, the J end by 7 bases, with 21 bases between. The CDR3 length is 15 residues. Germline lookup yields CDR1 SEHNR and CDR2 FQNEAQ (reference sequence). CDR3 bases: TGTGCCAGCAGTTATATGGAGCCGTTTCGGCTTGGCTACACCTTC. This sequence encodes CASSYMEPFRLGYTF.

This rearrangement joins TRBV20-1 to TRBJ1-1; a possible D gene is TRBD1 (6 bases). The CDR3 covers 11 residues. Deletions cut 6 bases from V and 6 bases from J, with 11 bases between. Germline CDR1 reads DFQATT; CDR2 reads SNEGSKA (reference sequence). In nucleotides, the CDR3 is TGCAGTGCGCTATCAGGGGCTGAAGCTTTCTTT. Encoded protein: CSALSGAEAFF.

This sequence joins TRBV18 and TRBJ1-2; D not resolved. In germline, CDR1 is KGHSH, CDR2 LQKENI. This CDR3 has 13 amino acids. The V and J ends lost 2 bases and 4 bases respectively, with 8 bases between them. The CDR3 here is CASSPSDGYGYTF. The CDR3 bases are TGTGCCAGCTCACCAAGCGACGGCTATGGCTACACCTTC.

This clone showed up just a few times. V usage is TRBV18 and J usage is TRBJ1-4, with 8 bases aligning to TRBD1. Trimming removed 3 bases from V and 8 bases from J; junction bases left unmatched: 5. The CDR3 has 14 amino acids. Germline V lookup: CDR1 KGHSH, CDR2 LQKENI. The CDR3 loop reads CASSPNRGKEKLFF. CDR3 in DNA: TGTGCCAGCTCACCTAACAGGGGGAAAGAAAAACTGTTTTTT.

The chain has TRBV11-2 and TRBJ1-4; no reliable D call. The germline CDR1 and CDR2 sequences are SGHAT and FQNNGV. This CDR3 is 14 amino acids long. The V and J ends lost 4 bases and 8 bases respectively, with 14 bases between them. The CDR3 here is CASSYVSLYEKLFF. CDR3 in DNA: TGTGCCAGCAGCTATGTATCGCTCTACGAAAAACTGTTTTTT.

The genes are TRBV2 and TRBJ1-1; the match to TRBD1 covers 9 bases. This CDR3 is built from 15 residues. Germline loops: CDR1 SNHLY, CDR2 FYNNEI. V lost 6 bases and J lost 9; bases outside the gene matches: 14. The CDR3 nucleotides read TGTGCCAGCAGAGACCACCGGGACAGGGCCCGTCAAGCTTTCTTT. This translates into CASRDHRDRARQAFF.

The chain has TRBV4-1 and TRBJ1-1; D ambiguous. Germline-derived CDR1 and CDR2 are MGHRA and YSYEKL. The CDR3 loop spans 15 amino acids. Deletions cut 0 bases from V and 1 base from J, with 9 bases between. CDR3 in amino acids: CASSQDAGWNTEAFF. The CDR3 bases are TGCGCCAGCAGCCAAGACGCCGGGTGGAACACTGAAGCTTTCTTT.

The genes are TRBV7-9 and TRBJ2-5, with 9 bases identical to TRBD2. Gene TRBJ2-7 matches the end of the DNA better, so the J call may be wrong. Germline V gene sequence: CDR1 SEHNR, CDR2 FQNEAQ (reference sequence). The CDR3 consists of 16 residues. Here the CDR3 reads CASSLVGTSRIYEQYF. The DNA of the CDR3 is TGTGCCAGCAGCTTAGTCGGGACTAGCCGAATATACGAGCAGTACTTC.